This is a list of T cell receptor beta chains from one sample in a study of blood T cell repertoires in COVID-19. Here immunoSEQ multiplex PCR was the method, and the copy in TCRdb shows in-frame clones only, minus some. In the table there are tens of thousands of clones, about two thirds of which are singletons. The specimen was peripheral blood. These receptors were taken from a woman over 75 with acute or convalescent COVID-19. Each CDR3 is given with its conserved first and last residue. The D gene is left open where the match is weak. Expanded clones are given a class, and other clones once, few, many or no size at all.

size	D	J	V	length	DNA	CDR3
few	TRBD2	TRBJ2-7	TRBV7-8	16	TGTGCCAGCAGCTTCCCAGCGGGAGAATTCTCCTACGAGCAGTACTTC	CASSFPAGEFSYEQYF
NA	NA	TRBJ1-5	TRBV19	15	TGTGCCAGTAGTACGACAGCATATAGCAATCAGCCCCAGCATTTT	CASSTTAYSNQPQHF
NA	NA	TRBJ1-2	TRBV30	15	TGTGCCTGGAGTGTGGGCAGGCCGACTAACTATGGCTACACCTTC	CAWSVGRPTNYGYTF
few	NA	TRBJ2-5	TRBV7-2	11	TGTGCCAGCAGCTCAAAAGAGACCCAGTACTTC	CASSSKETQYF
NA	TRBD2	TRBJ2-4	TRBV30	20	TGTGCCTGGAGTGCGGCTCCTGGGACTAGCGGGAGTGGGTCCAAAAACATTCAGTACTTC	CAWSAAPGTSGSGSKNIQYF
NA	NA	TRBJ1-3	TRBV6-5	15	TGTGCCAGCAGTTTTAGTACAGGGTCCGGAAACACCATATATTTT	CASSFSTGSGNTIYF
NA	NA	TRBJ2-1	TRBV4-1	16	TGCGCCAGCAGCCAAGATCCCCGGGGGTCCTACAATGAGCAGTTCTTC	CASSQDPRGSYNEQFF
few	NA	TRBJ2-3	TRBV15	15	TGTGCCACCAGCAGAGAACGGACCGGCGGGAATACGCAGTATTTT	CATSRERTGGNTQYF
NA	NA	TRBJ1-2	TRBV6-6	14	TGTGCCAGCAGTCCTGACAGGTCCTACTATGGCTACACCTTC	CASSPDRSYYGYTF
NA	NA	TRBJ2-2	TRBV28	15	TGTGCCAGCAGTTCACAGGGTAGAGACACCGGGGAGCTGTTTTTT	CASSSQGRDTGELFF
NA	NA	TRBJ1-5	TRBV3-1/TRBV3-2	13	TGTGCCAGCAGCCAACAGGGGATTCAGCCCCAGCATTTT	CASSQQGIQPQHF
NA	TRBD1	TRBJ2-1	TRBV7-2	15	TGTGCCAGCAGCTTCGACCGGGCAGGGGGCAATGAGCAGTTCTTC	CASSFDRAGGNEQFF
NA	NA	TRBJ1-1	TRBV5-1	14	TGCGCCAGCAGCTTCGGGGTAGAGTCTCCTGAGGCTTTCTTT	CASSFGVESPEAFF
NA	NA	TRBJ2-2	TRBV11-3	16	TGTGCCAGCAGCCCGGCCTTCCTGAGCCGGGGCGGGGAGCTGTTTTTT	CASSPAFLSRGGELFF
once	NA	TRBJ1-1	TRBV7-2	16	TGTGCCAGCAGCTTAAGCTCGGTTCGCGGGAACACTGAAGCTTTCTTT	CASSLSSVRGNTEAFF
NA	NA	TRBJ1-2	TRBV25-1	13	TGTGCCAGCAGTGAACGAGGGTTGAGTGGCTACACCTTC	CASSERGLSGYTF
NA	TRBD2	TRBJ2-7	TRBV29-1	14	TGCAGCGTTGCCATGGTAGCGGGAGTAGACGAGCAGTACTTC	CSVAMVAGVDEQYF
NA	TRBD1	TRBJ1-1	TRBV5-1	14	TGCGCCAGCAGCCGGGACAGGGCGAACACTGAAGCTTTCTTT	CASSRDRANTEAFF
NA	NA	TRBJ1-5	TRBV7-8	14	TGTGCCAGCAGCTTAGCCAGGGTGTATCAGCCCCAGCATTTT	CASSLARVYQPQHF
NA	TRBD1	TRBJ1-1	TRBV5-1	15	TGCGCCAGCAGCCCAACTAGCGACAGGGGTGGGAAAACTTTCTTT	CASSPTSDRGGKTFF
few	TRBD2	TRBJ2-7	TRBV9	15	TGTGCCAGCAGCGTAGGCCTAGCGGGGACCTACGAGCAGTACTTC	CASSVGLAGTYEQYF
NA	NA	TRBJ1-6	TRBV9	14	TGTGCCAGCAGCGACTTGACTGGTGGTTCACCCCTCCACTTT	CASSDLTGGSPLHF
NA	TRBD1	TRBJ1-6	TRBV7-2	18	TGTGCCAGCAGCAAGCAAACACCCGGGACAGGGGCAAGTTCACCCCTCCACTTT	CASSKQTPGTGASSPLHF
NA	NA	TRBJ2-1	TRBV28	14	TGTGCCAGCAGACACACATCTTCCTACAATGAGCAGTTCTTC	CASRHTSSYNEQFF
NA	NA	TRBJ2-5	TRBV5-1	17	TGCGCCAGCAGCCCCGACGCCGTTACGGGGAGCCAAGAGACCCAGTACTTC	CASSPDAVTGSQETQYF
NA	TRBD2	TRBJ2-7	TRBV5-6	16	TGTGCCAGCAGCTTGGGGACTAGCGGGCTATACTACGAGCAGTACTTC	CASSLGTSGLYYEQYF
NA	TRBD2	TRBJ2-1	TRBV2	15	TGTGCCAGCAGTGAAGGGCTAGCGGGGGGGAATGAGCAGTTCTTC	CASSEGLAGGNEQFF
NA	TRBD1	TRBJ1-2	TRBV29-1	13	TGCAGCGCTGGACAGGGGCTAGGCTATGGCTACACCTTC	CSAGQGLGYGYTF
few	NA	TRBJ2-2	TRBV7-9	18	TGTGCCACCAAAAACACAGGGTGGGGAAGTTCGAACACCGGGGAGCTGTTTTTT	CATKNTGWGSSNTGELFF
NA	NA	TRBJ1-1	TRBV5-1	14	TGCGCCAGCAGCTTGGAGGAGGGAACACTGAAAGCTTTCTTT	CASSLEEGTLKAFF
NA	NA	TRBJ1-2	TRBV30	13	TGTGCCTGGAGTTCCTACAGAAACTATGGCTACACCTTC	CAWSSYRNYGYTF
NA	TRBD1	TRBJ1-4	TRBV28	14	TGTGCCAGCACCCAGACAGGGACTAATGAAAAACTGTTTTTT	CASTQTGTNEKLFF
few	TRBD1	TRBJ1-1	TRBV6-2/TRBV6-3	15	TGTGCCAGCAGTTACTCGGACAGGGGTGAAATTGAAGCTTTCTTT	CASSYSDRGEIEAFF